Listed below are T cell receptor beta chains from one sample, sequenced in a study of T cells in Graves' hyperthyroidism and ophthalmopathy. TCRdb redid the calling of the multiplex PCR reads with MiXCR, one entry per CDR3 protein. The table lists some 760,000 distinct CDR3 sequences, 12% to 15% of them singletons. The sample was blood. These receptors came from a woman aged 18 to 35 with Graves' hyperthyroidism. Both conserved end residues are part of each CDR3.

v_gene	CDR3aa
TRBV11-2	CASSPGTGVTDTQYF
TRBV29-1	CSVESSGKNIQYF
TRBV28	CASRGTSLRAFF
TRBV27	CASMGLAPSSYNEQFF
TRBV7-8	CASSSTGLTF
TRBV5-1	CASSLEDGVRSEQYF
TRBV11-2	CASSFTTGLSGANVLTF
TRBV18	CASSPNEGQGEVTEAFF
TRBV19	CASSPTPLPSGKSYEQYF
TRBV5-1	CASSPGPPQETQYF
TRBV7-9	CASSFRGNEKLFF
TRBV6-2/TRBV6-3	CASDSTGLPDDEQYF
TRBV20-1	CSARIPSGLTDTQYF
TRBV28	CASSLPGQGAREQYF
TRBV20-1	CSARDFRESSYNSPLHF
TRBV2	CASSPKPSSGRYNEQFF
TRBV2	CASSGRGDSDEQYF
TRBV6-1	CASRKIDRANTEAFF
TRBV9	CASSLGGGTDGELFF
TRBV20-1	CSAPPSGGYNEQFF
TRBV6-1	CASNSWTVGNTGELFF
TRBV6-2/TRBV6-3	CASRKGTEAFF
TRBV27	CASSLGAGGRYEQYF
TRBV27	CASSSQSTGRGQPQHF
TRBV20-1	CSAELGNEQFF
TRBV28	CASSLIGGGGPVQYF
TRBV7-9	CASSARDREYEQYF
TRBV19	CASSTNSGNNNEQFF
TRBV12-5	CASGSGTPNAEAFF
TRBV28	CASSTGSLGYTF
TRBV11-2	CAGSLGDRTGDEQFF
TRBV25-1	CASSRGELNTEAFF
TRBV6-1	CASEPPGRKHGNEQFF
TRBV6-1	CASSGHLEGNYGYTF
TRBV11-2	CASSQGESQYF
TRBV7-6	CASSAWDRNTEAFF
TRBV7-8	CASSRSDSSYNEQFF
TRBV6-2/TRBV6-3	CASSYPGTSTVSDTQYF
TRBV27	CASMKRTGVVYEQYF
TRBV27	CASSSTLYQPQHF
TRBV30	CAWSASGGEQFF
TRBV7-9	CASSVTGGAGEKLFF
TRBV5-1	CASSLDTPYRTRSNEQFF